The present T cell receptor (beta chain) was sequenced within a study of shared clonotypes between healthy human individuals. Broader study findings: Clonotypes not shared had lower generation probabilities than those common to all four donors.

This clone came up once. What it binds is not known. The table came from immunoSEQ multiplex PCR; TCRdb's copy has only in-frame clones and leaves some out. The repertoire consists of about 2.3 million clones, with 90% to 95% occurring once and the leading ten covering approximately 0.4%. Source material: naive CD4+ T cells from PBMCs. As to subset: CD45RA+ positively selected. The TCR sequence derives from a man between 18 and 29 years old in good health. Some clones in this sample may be carry-over from other donors' samples.

CDR3 loop: CASSGDRDRANYGYTF. The CDR3 bases are TGTGCCAGCAGTGGGGACCGGGACAGGGCAAACTATGGCTACACCTTC. The J gene is TRBJ1-2, the V gene TRBV6-1; 9 positions agree with TRBD1. The V gene's germline CDR1 is MNHNS and CDR2 SASEGT. J gave up 2 bases and V 4 bases, and 8 bases lay outside the gene matches. CDR3 length equals 16 residues.